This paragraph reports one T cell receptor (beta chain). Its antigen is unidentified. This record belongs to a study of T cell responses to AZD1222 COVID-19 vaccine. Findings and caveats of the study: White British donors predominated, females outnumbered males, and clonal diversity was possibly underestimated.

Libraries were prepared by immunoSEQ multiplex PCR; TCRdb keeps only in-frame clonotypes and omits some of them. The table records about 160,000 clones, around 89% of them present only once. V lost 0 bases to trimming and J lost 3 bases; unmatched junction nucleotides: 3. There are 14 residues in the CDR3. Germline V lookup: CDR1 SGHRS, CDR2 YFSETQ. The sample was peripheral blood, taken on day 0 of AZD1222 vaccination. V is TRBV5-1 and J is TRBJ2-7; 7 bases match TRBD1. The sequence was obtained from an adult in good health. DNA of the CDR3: TGCGCCAGCAGCTTGGTGCCAGGGGGCTACGAGCAGTACTTC. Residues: CASSLVPGGYEQYF. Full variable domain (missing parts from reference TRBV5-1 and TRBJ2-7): KAGVTQTPRYLIKTRGQQVTLSCSPISGHRSVSWYQQTPGQGLQFLFEYFSETQRNKGNFPGRFSGRQFSNSRSEMNVSTLELGDSALYLCASSLVPGGYEQYFGPGTRLTVT.